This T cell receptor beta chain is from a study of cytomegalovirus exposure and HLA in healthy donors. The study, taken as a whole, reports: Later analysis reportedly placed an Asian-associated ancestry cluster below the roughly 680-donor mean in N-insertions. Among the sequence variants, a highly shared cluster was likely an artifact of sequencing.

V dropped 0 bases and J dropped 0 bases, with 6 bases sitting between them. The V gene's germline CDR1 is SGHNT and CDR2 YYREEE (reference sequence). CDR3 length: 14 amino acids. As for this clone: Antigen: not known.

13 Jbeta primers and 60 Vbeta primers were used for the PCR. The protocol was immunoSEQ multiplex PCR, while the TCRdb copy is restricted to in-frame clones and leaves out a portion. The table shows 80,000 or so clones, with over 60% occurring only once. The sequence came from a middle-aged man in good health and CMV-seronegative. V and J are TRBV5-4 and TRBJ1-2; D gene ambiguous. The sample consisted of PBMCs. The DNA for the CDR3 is TGTGCCAGCAGCTTGGATCAGGCTAACTATGGCTACACCTTC. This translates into CASSLDQANYGYTF. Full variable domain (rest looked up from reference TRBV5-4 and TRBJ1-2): ETGVTQSPTHLIKTRGQQVTLRCSSQSGHNTVSWYQQALGQGPQFIFQYYREEENGRGNFPPRFSGLQFPNYSSELNVNALELDDSALYLCASSLDQANYGYTFGSGTRLTVV.